These T cell receptor beta chains were read from a single sample in a study of T cell repertoires in cytomegalovirus infection. A single record per CDR3 protein comes from TCRdb applying MiXCR to the reads. The sample holds roughly 600,000 distinct CDR3 sequences, approximately 24% seen once. The sequenced sample was CD8+ T cells from PBMCs. These receptors were collected from a human donor in good health (CMV status not recorded). Some clones in this sample may be carry-over from other donors' samples. CDR3s include the opening cysteine and the closing phenylalanine or tryptophan. D genes are given only for firm matches. Part of the rows lack a size; the others show once, few, many or a class for expanded clones.

TRBV7-2	TRBD1	many	TRBJ2-7	TGTGCCAGCAGCTTAAAGACAGGGGCCCCCGAGCAGTACTTC	CASSLKTGAPEQYF
TRBV28	TRBD2	few	TRBJ2-4	TGTGCCAGCAGATTGAGGGCTAGCGGGGGGCCCAAAAACATTCAGTACTTC	CASRLRASGGPKNIQYF
TRBV27	NA	many	TRBJ1-4	TGTGCCAGCAGTCCTAGGTTCGGACAGACTAATGAAAAACTGTTTTTT	CASSPRFGQTNEKLFF
TRBV2	NA	NA	TRBJ1-5	TGTGCCAGCAGTGAAGGGACACATAGCAATCAGCCCCAGCATTTT	CASSEGTHSNQPQHF
TRBV7-8	TRBD2	many	TRBJ2-3	TGTGCCAGCAGCTTCGCGGGACTAGGACACTGGGATACGCAGTATTTT	CASSFAGLGHWDTQYF
TRBV12-3/TRBV12-4	NA	few	TRBJ2-3	TGTGCCAGCAGAGGAAGGGGGGGCGGGGTAGATACGCAGTATTTT	CASRGRGGGVDTQYF
TRBV27	NA	many	TRBJ2-1	TGTGCCAGCAGTTTTGGGCCTAGCTCCTACAATGAGCAGTTCTTC	CASSFGPSSYNEQFF
TRBV28	NA	many	TRBJ1-6	TGTGCCAGCAGTTTAAGGGCGGTTAGCTCCTATAATTCACCCCTCCACTTT	CASSLRAVSSYNSPLHF
TRBV7-6	TRBD2	many	TRBJ2-3	TGTGCCAGCAGCCTCACGGGCGGGGGAGATACGCAGTATTTT	CASSLTGGGDTQYF
TRBV27	NA	few	TRBJ1-1	TGTGCCAGCAGTCTAAAATCTACAGGGAACACTGAAGCTTTCTTT	CASSLKSTGNTEAFF
TRBV7-9	NA	NA	TRBJ2-2	TGTGCCAGCAGCCCGCGTTCGGCCACCGGGGAGCTGTTTTTT	CASSPRSATGELFF
TRBV5-6	TRBD1	NA	TRBJ2-7	TGTGCCAGCAGCAACGGTCAGGGGGCCTACGAGCAGTACTTC	CASSNGQGAYEQYF
TRBV10-3	NA	few	TRBJ2-3	TGTGCCATCAGTGGAACCCTTGGGAGCACAGATACGCAGTATTTT	CAISGTLGSTDTQYF
TRBV28	TRBD1	NA	TRBJ2-6	TGTGCCAGCTCCCTCGGGACAGGGGGGAATGGGGCCAACGTCCTGACTTTC	CASSLGTGGNGANVLTF
TRBV15	NA	NA	TRBJ1-2	TGTGCCACCAGCAGAGAGGACCAGAAATATGGCTACACCTTC	CATSREDQKYGYTF
TRBV6-8	NA	NA	TRBJ1-2	TGTGCCAGCAGAACAGGGAGTCGGGCAGCTAACTATGACTACACCTTC	CASRTGSRAANYDYTF
TRBV25-1	NA	NA	TRBJ1-1	TGTGCCAGCAGTGAAGGTGGGGCGAAGACTGAAGCTTTCTTT	CASSEGGAKTEAFF
TRBV2	TRBD1	NA	TRBJ2-5	TGTGCCAGCAGTGCCTCCGGGACAGGGCCTATAGAGACCCAGTACTTC	CASSASGTGPIETQYF
TRBV12-5	NA	NA	TRBJ2-1	TGTGCTAGTGGTTTCGACCTGCTAAACCTCAATGAGCAGTTCTTC	CASGFDLLNLNEQFF
TRBV4-2	NA	NA	TRBJ1-1	TGTGCCAGCAGTAAACAGGGACCCCGTTACACTGAAGCTTTCTTT	CASSKQGPRYTEAFF
TRBV7-8	NA	many	TRBJ1-3	TGTGCCAGCAGCCCCCACCGGGCTGGACTCAAAACCTTCTCTGGAAACACCATATATTTT	CASSPHRAGLKTFSGNTIYF
TRBV4-3	NA	NA	TRBJ1-4	TGCGCCAGCAACCAAATTCCTACAGGGAGGGGTCAGGGAATTAATGAAAAACTGTTTTTT	CASNQIPTGRGQGINEKLFF